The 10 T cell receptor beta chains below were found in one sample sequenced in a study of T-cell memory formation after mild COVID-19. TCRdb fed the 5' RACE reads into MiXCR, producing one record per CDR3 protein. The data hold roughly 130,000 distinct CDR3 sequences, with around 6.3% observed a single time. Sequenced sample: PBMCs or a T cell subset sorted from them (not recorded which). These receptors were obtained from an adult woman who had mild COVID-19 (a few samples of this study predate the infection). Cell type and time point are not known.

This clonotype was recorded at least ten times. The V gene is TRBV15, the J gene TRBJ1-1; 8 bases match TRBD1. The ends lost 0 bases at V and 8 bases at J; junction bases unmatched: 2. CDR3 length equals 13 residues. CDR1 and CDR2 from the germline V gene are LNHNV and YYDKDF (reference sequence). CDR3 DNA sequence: TGTGCCACCAGCAGAGAGGACAGGGCCGAAGCTTTCTTT. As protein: CATSREDRAEAFF.

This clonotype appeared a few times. The chain's CDR3 is CAWGDIYYYGYTF. CDR3 nucleotides: TGTGCCTGGGGGGACATCTACTACTATGGCTACACCTTC. The V call is TRBV30, the J call TRBJ1-2; D is perhaps TRBD1 (6 bases). Trimming removed 5 bases at V and 3 bases at J, with 13 bases between. Germline lookup yields CDR1 GTSNPN and CDR2 SVGIG (reference sequence). The CDR3 is 13 residues long.

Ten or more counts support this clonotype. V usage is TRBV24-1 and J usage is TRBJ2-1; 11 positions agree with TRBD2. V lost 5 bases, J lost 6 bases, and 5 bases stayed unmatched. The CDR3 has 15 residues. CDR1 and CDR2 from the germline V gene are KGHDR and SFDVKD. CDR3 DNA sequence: TGTGCCACCAGTGCCATCGGACTAGCGGGCAATGAGCAGTTCTTC. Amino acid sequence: CATSAIGLAGNEQFF.

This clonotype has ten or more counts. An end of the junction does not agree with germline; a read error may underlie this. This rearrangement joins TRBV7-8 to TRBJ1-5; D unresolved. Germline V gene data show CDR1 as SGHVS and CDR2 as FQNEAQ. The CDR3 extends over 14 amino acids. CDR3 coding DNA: TGTGCCAGCAGCTTACCTGGCGGCAATCGGCCCCAGCATTTT. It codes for CASSLPGGNRPQHF.

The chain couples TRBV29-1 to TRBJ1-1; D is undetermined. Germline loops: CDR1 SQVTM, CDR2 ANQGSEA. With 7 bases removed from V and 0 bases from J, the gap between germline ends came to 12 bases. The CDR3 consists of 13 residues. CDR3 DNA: TGCAGCGCTGTAGAACAGTTGAACACTGAAGCTTTCTTT. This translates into CSAVEQLNTEAFF.

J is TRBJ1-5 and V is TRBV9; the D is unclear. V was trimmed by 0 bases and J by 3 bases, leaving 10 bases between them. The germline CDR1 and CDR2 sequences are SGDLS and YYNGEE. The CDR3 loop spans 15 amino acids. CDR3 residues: CASSVGTDNNQPQHF. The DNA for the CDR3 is TGTGCCAGCAGCGTAGGTACGGATAACAATCAGCCCCAGCATTTT.

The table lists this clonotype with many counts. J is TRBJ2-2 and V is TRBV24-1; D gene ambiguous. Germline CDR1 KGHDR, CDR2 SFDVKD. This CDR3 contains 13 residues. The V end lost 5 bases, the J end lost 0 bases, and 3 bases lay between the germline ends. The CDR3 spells CATSAPNTGELFF. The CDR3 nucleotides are TGTGCCACCAGTGCCCCGAACACCGGGGAGCTGTTTTTT.

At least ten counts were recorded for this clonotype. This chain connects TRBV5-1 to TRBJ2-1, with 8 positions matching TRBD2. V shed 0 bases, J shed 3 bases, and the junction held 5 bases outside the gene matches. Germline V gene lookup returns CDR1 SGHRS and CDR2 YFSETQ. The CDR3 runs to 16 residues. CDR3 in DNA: TGCGCCAGCAGCTTGGCCAGGGGACTAGGCTACAATGAGCAGTTCTTC. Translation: CASSLARGLGYNEQFF. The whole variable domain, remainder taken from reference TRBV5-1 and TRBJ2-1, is KAGVTQTPRYLIKTRGQQVTLSCSPISGHRSVSWYQQTPGQGLQFLFEYFSETQRNKGNFPGRFSGRQFSNSRSEMNVSTLELGDSALYLCASSLARGLGYNEQFFGPGTRLTVL.

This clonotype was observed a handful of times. This chain's CDR3 is CASSYRDLTDTQYF. Written as DNA, the CDR3 is TGTGCCAGCAGTTACAGAGACCTCACAGATACGCAGTATTTT. The chain is built from TRBV7-8 and TRBJ2-3, with D uncertain. The CDR3 length is 14 residues. Trimming shortened V by 6 bases and J by 2 bases, and 12 bases separated the two germline ends. CDR1 SGHVS and CDR2 FQNEAQ come from the germline V gene.

CDR3 protein: CASSPMATKAGPLHF. CDR3 sequence (DNA): TGTGCCAGCAGCCCCATGGCAACTAAGGCTGGGCCCCTCCACTTT. The J gene is TRBJ1-6, the V gene TRBV7-2; D remains unclear. CDR3 length equals 15 residues. Germline CDR1 SGHTA, CDR2 FQGNSA. V lost 5 bases to trimming and J lost 13 bases, with 21 bases between them.